The 20 T cell receptor beta chains below come from one sample, sequenced in a study of cytomegalovirus exposure and HLA in healthy donors. PCR was performed using 60 Vbeta and 13 Jbeta primers. Clones were sequenced by immunoSEQ multiplex PCR, and TCRdb holds only the in-frame ones, with some missing. The table shows roughly 110,000 clones, with about 80% occurring only once. The material sequenced was PBMCs. These receptors originate from a man aged 25 to 40 in good health and CMV-seropositive.

The chain uses TRBV7-9 and TRBJ1-1; perhaps TRBD1 as D (5 bases). The V gene's germline CDR1 is SEHNR and CDR2 FQNEAQ (reference sequence). Trimming removed 7 bases at V and 1 base at J, with 7 bases between. The CDR3 sequence is 12 residues long. CDR3 sequence (DNA): TGTGCCAGCACCACAGGGAACACTGAAGCTTTCTTT. Translation gives CASTTGNTEAFF.

This CDR3 is CATSRDRGGPMGEQYF. CDR3 nucleotide sequence: TGTGCCACCAGCAGAGATCGGGGGGGCCCAATGGGCGAGCAGTACTTC. The rearrangement uses TRBV15 and TRBJ2-7, with 8 bases lining up with TRBD2. Germline values: CDR1 LNHNV, CDR2 YYDKDF (reference sequence). V dropped 0 bases and J dropped 6; count of bases not matched to a gene: 10. CDR3 length equals 16 residues.

This sequence joins TRBV6-5 and TRBJ2-3, with 13 bases that match TRBD2. The CDR3 length is 15 residues. Trimming took 6 bases from V and 8 from J; bases not matched to a gene: 8. CDR1 is MNHEY, CDR2 SVGAGI, per germline. CDR3 DNA: TGTGCCAGCAGCCGGATAGGACTAGCGGGGGCTACGCAGTATTTT. Protein: CASSRIGLAGATQYF.

The chain couples TRBV5-1 to TRBJ1-2, with 9 nucleotides matching TRBD1. Germline lookup yields CDR1 SGHRS and CDR2 YFSETQ. The CDR3 is made up of 14 amino acids. Losses at the gene ends were 5 bases for V and 5 bases for J; bases not matched to a gene: 7. As DNA, the CDR3 is TGCGCCAGCAGACAAGCCGGGACAGGGTATGGCTACACCTTC. Translation gives CASRQAGTGYGYTF.

This clone was picked up a small number of times. This same CDR3 is encoded by further DNA sequences in the sample. J is TRBJ2-7 and V is TRBV5-1, with 7 bases aligning to TRBD1. Germline CDR1 and CDR2: SGHRS and YFSETQ. The CDR3 covers 15 residues. J gave up 7 bases and V 0 bases, and 10 bases lay outside the gene matches. The CDR3 region has the DNA TGCGCCAGCAGCTTGGGCGGACAGGCCAGGGTGGAGCAGTACTTC. This codes for CASSLGGQARVEQYF. Together with reference TRBV5-1 and TRBJ2-7, the CDR3 gives the full variable domain: KAGVTQTPRYLIKTRGQQVTLSCSPISGHRSVSWYQQTPGQGLQFLFEYFSETQRNKGNFPGRFSGRQFSNSRSEMNVSTLELGDSALYLCASSLGGQARVEQYFGPGTRLTVT.

This clone has just a few counts. The chain is built from TRBV5-1 and TRBJ1-1; D call uncertain. This CDR3 contains 12 residues. V was clipped by 6 bases and J by 1 base, with 7 bases between them. The germline gives CDR1 SGHRS, CDR2 YFSETQ. The CDR3 protein is CASKEPNTEAFF. As DNA, the CDR3 is TGCGCCAGCAAGGAGCCGAACACTGAAGCTTTCTTT.

The chain joins TRBV4-1 to TRBJ1-2, with TRBD1 as a possible D gene (6 bases). Trimming took off 1 base at V and 8 bases at J, with 11 bases between the two ends. The CDR3 runs 13 residues. Germline values: CDR1 MGHRA, CDR2 YSYEKL. This CDR3 reads CASSQGPGEGYTF. Here the CDR3 DNA reads TGCGCCAGCAGCCAAGGCCCAGGGGAAGGCTACACCTTC.

This CDR3 is CASTGLANEQFF. CDR3 in DNA: TGTGCCAGCACCGGACTAGCCAATGAGCAGTTCTTC. The genes are TRBV2 and TRBJ2-1; 8 bases fit TRBD2. With V trimmed by 7 bases and J by 6 bases, 2 bases remained unmatched. Germline V gene sequence: CDR1 SNHLY, CDR2 FYNNEI. CDR3 length: 12 amino acids. Full variable domain (outside the CDR3, taken from reference TRBV2 and TRBJ2-1): EPEVTQTPSHQVTQMGQEVILRCVPISNHLYFYWYRQILGQKVEFLVSFYNNEISEKSEIFDDQFSVERPDGSNFTLKIRSTKLEDSAMYFCASTGLANEQFFGPGTRLTVL.

The chain recombines TRBV2 with TRBJ2-1; 7 positions match TRBD1. CDR1 is SNHLY, CDR2 FYNNEI, per germline. With 5 bases clipped from V and 6 bases from J, the junction kept 1 base outside the gene matches. This CDR3 is 12 amino acids long. The CDR3 reads CASSNRGNEQFF. CDR3 DNA: TGTGCCAGCAGTAACAGGGGCAATGAGCAGTTCTTC.

The chain joins TRBV6-5 to TRBJ2-3, with 8 bases matching TRBD2. Per the germline V gene, CDR1 is MNHEY and CDR2 is SVGAGI. V was clipped by 9 bases and J by 1 base; unmatched bases: 9. The CDR3 sequence is 15 residues long. The DNA of the CDR3 is TGTGCCAGGGATACTAGCGGCCCCTGCACAGATACGCAGTATTTT. Translating gives CARDTSGPCTDTQYF.

This clone turned up a few times. The genes are TRBV5-6 and TRBJ1-4; 8 bases line up with TRBD1. J gave up 5 bases and V 7 bases, and 4 bases lay outside the gene matches. The CDR3 is 13 residues long. Germline V CDR1 and CDR2: SGHDT, YYEEEE. CDR3 coding DNA: TGTGCCAGCGCCCGGGACAGGAATGAAAAACTGTTTTTT. The encoded protein is CASARDRNEKLFF.

The gene calls are TRBV27 and TRBJ2-7, with 7 bases lining up with TRBD1. The CDR3 extends over 14 amino acids. The V gene's germline CDR1 is MNHEY and CDR2 SMNVEV (reference sequence). J was trimmed by 7 bases and V by 6 bases; bases with no gene match: 12. As DNA, the CDR3 is TGTGCCAGCAGGAGACAGGGAAGGGGTCGGGAGCAGTACTTC. Amino acids: CASRRQGRGREQYF.

The chain has TRBV5-1 and TRBJ2-3; possible D gene TRBD2, 5 bases. Trimming shortened V by 5 bases and J by 2 bases, and 15 bases separated the two germline ends. The CDR3 is 15 amino acids. The germline V gene encodes CDR1 SGHRS and CDR2 YFSETQ. CDR3 in amino acids: CASSSLDWNTDTQYF. CDR3 nucleotide sequence: TGCGCCAGCAGTTCATTGGACTGGAACACAGATACGCAGTATTTT.

Here the CDR3 DNA reads TGTGCCAGCAGCTTGGGGGCGGGGCCCCTCTACAATGAGCAGTTCTTC. As protein: CASSLGAGPLYNEQFF. The chain links TRBV5-4 to TRBJ2-1, with TRBD2 as a possible D gene (6 bases). Germline V CDR1 and CDR2: SGHNT, YYREEE (reference sequence). Trimming removed 0 bases from V and 3 bases from J, with 13 bases in between. The CDR3 consists of 16 residues.

This chain joins TRBV6-4 and TRBJ2-1; D uncertain. The CDR3 covers 13 residues. The germline CDR1 and CDR2 sequences are MRHNA and SNTAGT. V dropped 0 bases and J dropped 8 bases, with 8 bases sitting between them. The CDR3 nucleotides are TGTGCCAGCAGTGACTCGGTAGAGCATGAGCAGTTCTTC. Translation: CASSDSVEHEQFF.

This clone has only a few counts. The CDR3 protein is CAISEGGSSYNEQFF. In DNA form, the CDR3 reads TGTGCCATCAGTGAAGGGGGTAGCTCCTACAATGAGCAGTTCTTC. The rearrangement uses TRBV10-3 and TRBJ2-1, with D perhaps TRBD1 (6 bases). The CDR3 is 15 amino acids. The germline V gene encodes CDR1 ENHRY and CDR2 SYGVKD. Trimming stripped 3 bases from V and 0 bases from J, with 9 bases between.

This clone was detected once. The chain couples TRBV19 to TRBJ1-5, with a tentative D call TRBD1 (5 bases). The germline V gene has CDR1 LNHDA and CDR2 SQIVND (reference sequence). Trimming stripped 8 bases from V and 4 bases from J, with 18 bases between. CDR3 length: 15 residues. The CDR3 sequence is CASDTAGILNQPQHF. In DNA form, the CDR3 reads TGTGCCAGTGATACGGCAGGGATCCTAAATCAGCCCCAGCATTTT.

Only a few counts were recorded for this clone. Different DNA sequences within this sample yield the same CDR3. This rearrangement joins TRBV2 to TRBJ2-3, with 7 bases matching TRBD2. From germline, CDR1 is SNHLY and CDR2 FYNNEI. The CDR3 has 15 residues. Trimming took 3 bases from V and 0 from J; bases not matched to a gene: 3. The CDR3 nucleotides are TGTGCCAGCAGTGAGGCGGGGGTAAGCACAGATACGCAGTATTTT. Its translation: CASSEAGVSTDTQYF.

The chain links TRBV7-3 to TRBJ2-5, with 11 bases matching TRBD2. This CDR3 has 15 amino acids. CDR1 and CDR2 from the germline V gene are SGHTA and FQGTGA. V trimming: 4 bases; J trimming: 5 bases; junction bases outside the gene matches: 6. This CDR3 is CASSSSGGRIETQYF. The CDR3 DNA reads TGTGCCAGCAGCTCTAGCGGGGGGCGGATTGAGACCCAGTACTTC.

This clone was seen once. V and J are TRBV6-1 and TRBJ1-1; the D gene is possibly TRBD1 (5 bases). The CDR3 contains 13 residues. In germline, CDR1 is MNHNS, CDR2 SASEGT. Trimming took 2 bases from V and 2 from J, leaving 6 bases between them. DNA of the CDR3: TGTGCCAGCAGTGAACAGGGAAACACTGAAGCTTTCTTT. The encoded protein is CASSEQGNTEAFF.